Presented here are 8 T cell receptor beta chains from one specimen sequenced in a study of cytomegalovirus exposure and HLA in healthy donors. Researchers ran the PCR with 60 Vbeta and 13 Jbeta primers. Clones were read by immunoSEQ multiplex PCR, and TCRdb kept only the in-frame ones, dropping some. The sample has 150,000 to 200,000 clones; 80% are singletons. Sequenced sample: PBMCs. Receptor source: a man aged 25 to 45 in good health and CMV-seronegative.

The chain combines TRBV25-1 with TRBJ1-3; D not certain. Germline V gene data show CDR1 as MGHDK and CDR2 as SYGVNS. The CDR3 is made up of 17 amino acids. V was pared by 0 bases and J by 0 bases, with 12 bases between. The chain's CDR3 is CASSEYFEASSGNTIYF. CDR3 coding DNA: TGTGCCAGCAGTGAATATTTCGAGGCTAGCTCTGGAAACACCATATATTTT.

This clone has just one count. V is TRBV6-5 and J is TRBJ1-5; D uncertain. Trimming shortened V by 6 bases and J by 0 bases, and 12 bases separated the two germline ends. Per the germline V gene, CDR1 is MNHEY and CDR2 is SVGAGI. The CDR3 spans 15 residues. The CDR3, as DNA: TGTGCCAGCAGCCGATTGGGCAGTAGCAATCAGCCCCAGCATTTT. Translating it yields CASSRLGSSNQPQHF.

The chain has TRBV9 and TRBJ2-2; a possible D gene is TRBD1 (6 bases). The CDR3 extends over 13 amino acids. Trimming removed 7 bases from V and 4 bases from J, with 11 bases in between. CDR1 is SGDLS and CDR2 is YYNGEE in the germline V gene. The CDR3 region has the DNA TGTGCCAGCTTAGCAGGGGCCACCGGGGAGCTGTTTTTT. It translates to CASLAGATGELFF.

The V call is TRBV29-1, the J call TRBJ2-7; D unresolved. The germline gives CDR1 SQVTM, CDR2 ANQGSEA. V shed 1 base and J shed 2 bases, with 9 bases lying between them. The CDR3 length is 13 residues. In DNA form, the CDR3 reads TGCAGCGTTGAAGGGTTACAAACCTACGAGCAGTACTTC. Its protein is CSVEGLQTYEQYF.

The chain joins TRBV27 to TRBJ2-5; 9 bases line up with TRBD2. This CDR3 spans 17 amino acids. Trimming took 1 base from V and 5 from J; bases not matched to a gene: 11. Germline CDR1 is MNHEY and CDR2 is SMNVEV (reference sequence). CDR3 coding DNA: TGTGCCAGCAGTTTATTTGGCGGGGGGGCCTCCGGGGAGACCCAGTACTTC. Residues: CASSLFGGGASGETQYF.

The CDR3 region has the DNA TGTGCCAGCAGCTTAGGACTAGCGGGAGTGGGGTCAGAGACCCAGTACTTC. This translates into CASSLGLAGVGSETQYF. This chain uses TRBV11-3 with TRBJ2-5; 12 bases agree with TRBD2. The CDR3 runs to 17 residues. Germline values: CDR1 SGHNT, CDR2 YENEEA. Losses at the gene ends were 1 base for V and 4 bases for J; bases not matched to a gene: 7.

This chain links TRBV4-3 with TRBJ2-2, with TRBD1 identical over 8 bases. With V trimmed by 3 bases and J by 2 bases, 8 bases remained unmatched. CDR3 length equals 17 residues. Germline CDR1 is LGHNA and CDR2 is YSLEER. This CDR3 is CASSHAPGQVNTGELFF. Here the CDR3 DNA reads TGCGCCAGCAGCCATGCTCCGGGACAGGTCAACACCGGGGAGCTGTTTTTT.

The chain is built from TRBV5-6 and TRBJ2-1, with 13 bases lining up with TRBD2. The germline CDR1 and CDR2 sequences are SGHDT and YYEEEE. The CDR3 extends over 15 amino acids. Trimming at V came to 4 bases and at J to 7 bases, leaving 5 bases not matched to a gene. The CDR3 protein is CASSTLAGGKNEQFF. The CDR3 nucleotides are TGTGCCAGCAGCACACTAGCGGGGGGGAAAAATGAGCAGTTCTTC.